Below, one TCR beta chain is given with its context. The V end lost 0 bases, the J end lost 4 bases, and 10 bases lay between the germline ends. The CDR3 runs to 16 residues. Germline CDR1 reads LGHDT; CDR2 reads YNNKEL (reference sequence). The authors amplified TCR beta CDR3 regions, and they did so from RNA transcripts for repertoire sequencing. In the first round, RT-PCR was carried out with HTBI primers, and a multiplex PCR formed the second round. TCRdb processed the multiplex PCR reads anew with MiXCR; each CDR3 protein has one entry. The sample has 600,000 to 700,000 distinct CDR3 sequences, roughly two fifths seen once. This entry comes from a study of Graves' ophthalmopathy and Graves' hyperthyroidism.

The sequence derives from an adult man with Graves' ophthalmopathy. The sequenced sample was peripheral blood. This chain connects TRBV3-1 to TRBJ2-6; D is unresolved. The chain's CDR3 is CASSQDWSPGANVLTF. The CDR3 coding sequence is TGTGCCAGCAGCCAAGACTGGTCACCCGGGGCCAACGTCCTGACTTTC.